What follows are 2 T cell receptor beta chains derived from one specimen sequenced in a study of beta chain features in type 1 diabetes. Antigen specificity for these receptors is unknown. Sequencing targeted expressed TCRB transcripts, as all isolated RNA had been reverse transcribed. TCRdb's copy holds only in-frame clones and misses some; the assay was immunoSEQ multiplex PCR. The sample includes around 41,000 clones, 66% of them seen just once. Whole-study results and caveats: Within each of all four CD4+ subsets, Type 1 diabetes patients had TCRB CDR3s that were moderately but significantly shorter.

The sample taken for sequencing was Tregs from blood. The source of these receptors is a man younger than 45 with type 1 diabetes. Some clones in this sample may be carry-over from other donors' samples.

This CDR3 is CASNRISGANVLTF. The CDR3 nucleotides are TGTGCCAGCAACAGGATCTCTGGGGCCAACGTCCTGACTTTC. The chain uses TRBV2 and TRBJ2-6, with a possible D match to TRBD1 (5 bases). Trimming removed 7 bases from V and 0 bases from J, with 7 bases in between. Germline CDR1 and CDR2: SNHLY and FYNNEI. There are 14 residues in the CDR3.

This clone appeared a few times. The V and J genes are TRBV4-1 and TRBJ2-1; TRBD1 matches at 12 bases. The germline V gene encodes CDR1 MGHRA and CDR2 YSYEKL. This CDR3 has 18 residues. V shed 6 bases, J shed 3 bases, and the junction held 12 bases outside the gene matches. The CDR3 nucleotides are TGCGCCAGCAGTCTTAAATCCGGGACAGGGGGCAGCTACAATGAGCAGTTCTTC. Translated, it gives CASSLKSGTGGSYNEQFF.